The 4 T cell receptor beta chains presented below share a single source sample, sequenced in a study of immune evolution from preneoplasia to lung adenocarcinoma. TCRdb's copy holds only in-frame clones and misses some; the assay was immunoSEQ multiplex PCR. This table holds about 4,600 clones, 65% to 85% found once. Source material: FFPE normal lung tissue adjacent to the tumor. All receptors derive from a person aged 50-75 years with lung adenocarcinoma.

The CDR3 protein is CASSATYNSPLHF. The CDR3 DNA reads as TGCGCCAGCAGTGCGACTTATAATTCACCCCTCCACTTT. The rearrangement uses TRBV10-1 and TRBJ1-6; D not certain. CDR3 size: 13 residues. V was cut by 4 bases and J by 4 bases, with 5 bases left in between. CDR1 and CDR2 (germline): WNHNN, SYGVQD (reference sequence).

As DNA, the CDR3 is TGTGCCAGCAGCCCCCAGACATACAATGAGCAGTTCTTC. This translates into CASSPQTYNEQFF. The V and J genes are TRBV7-9 and TRBJ2-1; D unclear. Germline assignment: CDR1 SEHNR and CDR2 FQNEAQ (reference sequence). Trimming left V 5 bases short and J 4 bases short, with 9 bases between. The CDR3 length is 13 residues.

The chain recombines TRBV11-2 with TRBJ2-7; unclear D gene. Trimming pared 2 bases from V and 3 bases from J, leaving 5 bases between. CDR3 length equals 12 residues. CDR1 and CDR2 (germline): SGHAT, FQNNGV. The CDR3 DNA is TGTGCCAGCAGCTTACGGCTCTACGAGCAGTACTTC. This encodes CASSLRLYEQYF.

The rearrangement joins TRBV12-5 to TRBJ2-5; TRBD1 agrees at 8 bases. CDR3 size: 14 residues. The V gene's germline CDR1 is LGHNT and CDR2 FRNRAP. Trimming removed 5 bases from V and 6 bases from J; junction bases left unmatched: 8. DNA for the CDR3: TGTGCTAGTGGTAATGGACAGGGAGTTAAGACCCAGTACTTC. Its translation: CASGNGQGVKTQYF.